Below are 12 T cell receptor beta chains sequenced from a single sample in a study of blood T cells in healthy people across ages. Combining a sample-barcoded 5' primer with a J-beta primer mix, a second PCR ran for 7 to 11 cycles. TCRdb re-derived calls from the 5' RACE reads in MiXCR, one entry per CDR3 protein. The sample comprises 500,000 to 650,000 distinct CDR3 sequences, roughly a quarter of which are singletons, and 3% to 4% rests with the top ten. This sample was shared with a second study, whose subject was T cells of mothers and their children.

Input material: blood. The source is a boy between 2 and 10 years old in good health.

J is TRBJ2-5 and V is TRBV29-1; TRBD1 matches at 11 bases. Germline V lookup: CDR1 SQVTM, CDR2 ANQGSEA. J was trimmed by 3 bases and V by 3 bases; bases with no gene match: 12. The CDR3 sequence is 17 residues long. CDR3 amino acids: CSVEDRGQSGRKETQYF. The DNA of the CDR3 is TGCAGCGTTGAGGACAGGGGGCAAAGCGGGAGAAAAGAGACCCAGTACTTC.

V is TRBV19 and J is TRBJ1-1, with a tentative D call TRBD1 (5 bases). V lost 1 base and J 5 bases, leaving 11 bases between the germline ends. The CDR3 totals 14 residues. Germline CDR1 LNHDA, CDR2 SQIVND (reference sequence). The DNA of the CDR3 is TGTGCCAGTAGTATAGGGTCCCCAGGGACTGAAGCTTTCTTT. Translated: CASSIGSPGTEAFF.

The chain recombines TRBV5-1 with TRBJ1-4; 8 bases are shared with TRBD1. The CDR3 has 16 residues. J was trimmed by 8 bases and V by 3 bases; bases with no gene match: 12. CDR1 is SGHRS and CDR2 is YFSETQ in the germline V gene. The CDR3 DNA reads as TGCGCCAGCAGCTCCGTTGAAAGGACAGGGCGGGAAAAACTGTTTTTT. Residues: CASSSVERTGREKLFF.

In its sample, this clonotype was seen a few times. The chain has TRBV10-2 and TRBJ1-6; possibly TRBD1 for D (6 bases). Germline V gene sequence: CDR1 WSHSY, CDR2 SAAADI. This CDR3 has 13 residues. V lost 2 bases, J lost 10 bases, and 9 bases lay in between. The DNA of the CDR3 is TGCGCCAGCAGTGAGGACAGGCGATCACCCCTCCACTTT. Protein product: CASSEDRRSPLHF.

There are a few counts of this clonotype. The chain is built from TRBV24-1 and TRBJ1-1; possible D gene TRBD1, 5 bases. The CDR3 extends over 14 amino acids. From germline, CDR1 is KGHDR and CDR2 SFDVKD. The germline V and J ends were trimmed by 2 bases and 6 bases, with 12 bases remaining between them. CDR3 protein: CATSDSRDGAEAFF. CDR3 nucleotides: TGTGCCACCAGTGATTCCCGGGACGGAGCTGAAGCTTTCTTT.

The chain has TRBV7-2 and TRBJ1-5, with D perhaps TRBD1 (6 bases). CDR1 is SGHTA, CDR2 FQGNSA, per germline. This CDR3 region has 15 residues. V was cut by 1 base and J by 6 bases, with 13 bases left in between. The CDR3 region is CASSLGRGGGQPQHF. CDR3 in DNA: TGTGCCAGCAGCTTAGGGAGGGGGGGAGGTCAGCCCCAGCATTTT. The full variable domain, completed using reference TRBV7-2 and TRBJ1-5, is GAGVSQSPSNKVTEKGKDVELRCDPISGHTALYWYRQSLGQGLEFLIYFQGNSAPDKSGLPSDRFSAERTGGSVSTLTIQRTQQEDSAVYLCASSLGRGGGQPQHFGDGTRLSIL.

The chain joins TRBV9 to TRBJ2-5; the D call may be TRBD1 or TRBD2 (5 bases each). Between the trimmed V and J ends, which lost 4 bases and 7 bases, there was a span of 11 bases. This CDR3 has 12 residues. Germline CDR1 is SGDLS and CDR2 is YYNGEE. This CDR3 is CASSRDDRTQYF. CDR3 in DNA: TGTGCCAGCAGCCGGGACGATCGGACCCAGTACTTC.

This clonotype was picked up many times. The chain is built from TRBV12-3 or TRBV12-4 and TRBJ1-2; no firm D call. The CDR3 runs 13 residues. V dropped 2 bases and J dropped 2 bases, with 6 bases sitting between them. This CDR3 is CASSLRANYGYTF. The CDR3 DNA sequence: TGTGCCAGCAGTTTACGGGCGAACTATGGCTACACCTTC.

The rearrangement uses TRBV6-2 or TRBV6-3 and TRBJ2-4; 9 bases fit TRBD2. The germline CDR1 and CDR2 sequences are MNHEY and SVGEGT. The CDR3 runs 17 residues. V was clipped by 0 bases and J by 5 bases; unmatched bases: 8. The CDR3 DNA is TGTGCCAGCAGTTACTCGGCTAGCGGGAATACTCAAAACATTCAGTACTTC. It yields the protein CASSYSASGNTQNIQYF.

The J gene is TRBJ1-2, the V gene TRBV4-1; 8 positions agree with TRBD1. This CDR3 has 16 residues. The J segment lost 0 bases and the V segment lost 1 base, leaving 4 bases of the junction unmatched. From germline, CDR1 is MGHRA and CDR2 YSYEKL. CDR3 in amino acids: CASSQARTGSNYGYTF. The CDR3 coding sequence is TGCGCCAGCAGCCAAGCCCGGACAGGGTCTAACTATGGCTACACCTTC.

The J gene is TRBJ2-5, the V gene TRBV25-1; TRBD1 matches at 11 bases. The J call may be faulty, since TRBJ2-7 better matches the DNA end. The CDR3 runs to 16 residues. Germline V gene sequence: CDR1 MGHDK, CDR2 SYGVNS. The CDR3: CASSELGTGGSHEQYF. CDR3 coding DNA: TGTGCCAGCAGTGAATTGGGGACAGGGGGGAGCCACGAGCAGTACTTC.

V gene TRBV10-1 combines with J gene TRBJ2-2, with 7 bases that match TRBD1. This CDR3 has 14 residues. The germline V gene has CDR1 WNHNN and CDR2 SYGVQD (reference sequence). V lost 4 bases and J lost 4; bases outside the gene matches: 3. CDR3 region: CASSVNRGTGELFF. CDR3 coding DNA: TGCGCCAGCAGTGTTAACAGGGGCACCGGGGAGCTGTTTTTT.